Described below is a single TCR beta chain sequence and its context. This record comes from a study of blood T cell repertoires in COVID-19. Study as a whole: The study drew acute and convalescent COVID-19 samples from the United States, Italy and Spain.

CDR3 length: 14 amino acids. The V and J ends lost 7 bases and 7 bases respectively, with 17 bases between them. Germline-derived CDR1 and CDR2 are SNHLY and FYNNEI. Repertoires were generated with immunoSEQ multiplex PCR, while TCRdb's copy carries only in-frame clones and drops some. The data contain roughly 300,000 clones, 90% of them singletons. This receptor was taken from a woman aged 25 to 45 with COVID-19, enrolled during active disease. Material for sequencing was peripheral blood. The V and J genes are TRBV2 and TRBJ1-5; D gene uncertain. The CDR3 nucleotides read TGTGCCAGCACCCAAAGGTGGGGAGAACAGCCCCAGCATTTT. It specifies CASTQRWGEQPQHF.